This paragraph reports one TCR beta chain. This sample was included in a study of T cell changes during pregnancy in multiple sclerosis. The CDR3 totals 17 residues. The germline V gene has CDR1 MNHEY and CDR2 SMNVEV (reference sequence). Trimming cost V 6 bases and J 2 bases; bases outside gene matches: 16. Here immunoSEQ multiplex PCR was the method, and the copy in TCRdb shows in-frame clones only, minus some. The table lists 85,000 to 100,000 clones, 80% to 95% of them singletons. J is TRBJ2-7 and V is TRBV27, with 7 bases that match TRBD2. The source is a female donor with multiple sclerosis, enrolled in a pregnancy study. Sequences were derived from peripheral blood, sampled after pregnancy. In nucleotides, the CDR3 is TGTGCCAGCAGGCCTAAGTTCTCTAGCGGCATAACCTACGAGCAGTACTTC. Translating it yields CASRPKFSSGITYEQYF.